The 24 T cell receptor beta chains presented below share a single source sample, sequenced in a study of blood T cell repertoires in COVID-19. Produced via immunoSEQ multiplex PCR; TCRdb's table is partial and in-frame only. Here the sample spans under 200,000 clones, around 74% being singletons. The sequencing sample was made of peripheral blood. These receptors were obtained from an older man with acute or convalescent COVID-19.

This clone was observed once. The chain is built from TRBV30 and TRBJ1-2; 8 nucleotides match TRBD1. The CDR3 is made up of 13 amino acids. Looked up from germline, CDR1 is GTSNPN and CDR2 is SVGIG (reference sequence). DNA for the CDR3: TGTGCTTTTCTCCCGACAGGGGTCTATGGCTACACCTTC. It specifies CAFLPTGVYGYTF.

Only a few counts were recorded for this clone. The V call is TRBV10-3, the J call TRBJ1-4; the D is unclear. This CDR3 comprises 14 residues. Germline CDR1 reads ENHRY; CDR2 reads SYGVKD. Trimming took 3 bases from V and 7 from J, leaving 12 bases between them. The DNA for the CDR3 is TGTGCCATCAGTGAACAAGGAGCGAGTGAAAAACTGTTTTTT. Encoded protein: CAISEQGASEKLFF.

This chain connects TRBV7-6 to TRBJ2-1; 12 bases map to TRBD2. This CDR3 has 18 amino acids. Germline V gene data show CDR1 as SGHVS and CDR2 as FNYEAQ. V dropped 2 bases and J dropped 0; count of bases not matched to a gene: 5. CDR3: CASSLSLAGGSSYNEQFF. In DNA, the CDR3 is TGTGCCAGCAGCTTAAGTCTAGCGGGGGGGAGCTCCTACAATGAGCAGTTCTTC.

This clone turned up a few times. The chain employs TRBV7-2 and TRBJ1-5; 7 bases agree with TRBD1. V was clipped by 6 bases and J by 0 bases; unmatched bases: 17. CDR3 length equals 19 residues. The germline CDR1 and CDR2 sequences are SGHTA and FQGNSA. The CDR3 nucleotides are TGTGCCAGCAGTGTACGGAATGACAGGGTAGCATATAGCAATCAGCCCCAGCATTTT. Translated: CASSVRNDRVAYSNQPQHF.

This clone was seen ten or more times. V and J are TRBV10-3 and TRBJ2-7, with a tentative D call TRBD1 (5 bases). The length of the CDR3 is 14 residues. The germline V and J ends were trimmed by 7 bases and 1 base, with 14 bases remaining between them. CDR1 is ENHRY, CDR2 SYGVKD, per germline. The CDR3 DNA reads TGTGCCATCACCCCCGCGGCAGGGTCCTACGAGCAGTACTTC. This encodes CAITPAAGSYEQYF.

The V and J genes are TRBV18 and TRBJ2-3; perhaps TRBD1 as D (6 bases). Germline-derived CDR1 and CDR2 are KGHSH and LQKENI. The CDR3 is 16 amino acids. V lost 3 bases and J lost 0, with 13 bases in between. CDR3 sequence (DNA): TGTGCCAGCTCACCCCCCGGGACACATAGCACAGATACGCAGTATTTT. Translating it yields CASSPPGTHSTDTQYF.

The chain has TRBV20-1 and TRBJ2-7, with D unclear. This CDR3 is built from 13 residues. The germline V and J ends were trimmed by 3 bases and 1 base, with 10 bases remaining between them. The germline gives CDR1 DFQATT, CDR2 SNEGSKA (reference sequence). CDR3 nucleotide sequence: TGCAGTGCTAGTAACAAGAAGTCCTACGAGCAGTACTTC. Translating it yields CSASNKKSYEQYF.

The CDR3 DNA follows: TGTGCCAGTAGTATCTCCCTAACTAGCCGTGGCTACACCTTC. The encoded protein is CASSISLTSRGYTF. This rearrangement joins TRBV19 to TRBJ1-2; D ambiguous. Between the trimmed V and J ends, which lost 3 bases and 7 bases, there was a span of 15 bases. This CDR3 is built from 14 residues. Germline V gene lookup returns CDR1 LNHDA and CDR2 SQIVND (reference sequence). The full variable domain, completed using reference TRBV19 and TRBJ1-2, is DGGITQSPKYLFRKEGQNVTLSCEQNLNHDAMYWYRQDPGQGLRLIYYSQIVNDFQKGDIAEGYSVSREKKESFPLTVTSAQKNPTAFYLCASSISLTSRGYTFGSGTRLTVV.

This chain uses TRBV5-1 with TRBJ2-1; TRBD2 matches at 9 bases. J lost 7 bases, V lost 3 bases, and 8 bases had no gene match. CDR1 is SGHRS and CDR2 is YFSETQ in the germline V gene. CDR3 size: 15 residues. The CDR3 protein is CASSSGLARNNEQFF. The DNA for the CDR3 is TGCGCCAGCAGCTCGGGACTAGCTCGTAATAATGAGCAGTTCTTC.

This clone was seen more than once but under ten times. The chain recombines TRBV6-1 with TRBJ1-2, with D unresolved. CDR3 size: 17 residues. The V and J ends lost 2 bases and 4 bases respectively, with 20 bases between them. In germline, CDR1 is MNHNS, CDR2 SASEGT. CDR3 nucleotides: TGTGCCAGCAGTGAAATCTCGGTCTTCGGGGTGAGCTATGGCTACACCTTC. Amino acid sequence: CASSEISVFGVSYGYTF.

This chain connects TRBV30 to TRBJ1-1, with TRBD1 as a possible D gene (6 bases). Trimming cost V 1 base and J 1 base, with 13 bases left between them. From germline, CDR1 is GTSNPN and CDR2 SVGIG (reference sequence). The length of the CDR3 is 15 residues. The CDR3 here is CAWSATWDTNTEAFF. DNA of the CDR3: TGTGCCTGGAGTGCAACTTGGGACACGAACACTGAAGCTTTCTTT.

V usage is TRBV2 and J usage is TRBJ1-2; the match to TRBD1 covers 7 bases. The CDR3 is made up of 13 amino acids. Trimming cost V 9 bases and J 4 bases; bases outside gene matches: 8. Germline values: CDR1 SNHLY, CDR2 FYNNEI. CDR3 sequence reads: CARTGELSYGYTF. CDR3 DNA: TGTGCCAGAACAGGGGAGCTTAGCTATGGCTACACCTTC.

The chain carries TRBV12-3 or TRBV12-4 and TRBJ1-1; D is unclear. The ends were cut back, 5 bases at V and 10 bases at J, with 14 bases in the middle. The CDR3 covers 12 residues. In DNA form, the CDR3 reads TGTGCCAGCAGTCCCTACCGTTTGAGAGCTTTCTTT. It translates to CASSPYRLRAFF.

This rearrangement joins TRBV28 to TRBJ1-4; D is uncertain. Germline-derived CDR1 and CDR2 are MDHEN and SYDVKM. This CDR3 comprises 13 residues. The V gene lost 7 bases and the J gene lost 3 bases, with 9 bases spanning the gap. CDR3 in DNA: TGTGCCAGCAACTCCGGGGCTAATGAAAAACTGTTTTTT. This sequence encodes CASNSGANEKLFF.

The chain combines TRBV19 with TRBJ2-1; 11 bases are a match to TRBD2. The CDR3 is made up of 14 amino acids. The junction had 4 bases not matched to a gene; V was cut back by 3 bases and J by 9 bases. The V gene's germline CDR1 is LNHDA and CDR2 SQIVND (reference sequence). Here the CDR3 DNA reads TGTGCCAGTAGTATTGGTAGCGGGAGGGGTGAGCAGTTCTTC. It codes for CASSIGSGRGEQFF.

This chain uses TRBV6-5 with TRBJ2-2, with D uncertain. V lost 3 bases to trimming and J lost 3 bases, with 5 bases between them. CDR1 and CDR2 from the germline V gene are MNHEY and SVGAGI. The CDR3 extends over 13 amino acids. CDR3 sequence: CASSYTDTGELFF. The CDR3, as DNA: TGTGCCAGCAGTTATACAGACACCGGGGAGCTGTTTTTT.

CDR3 region: CSVDLAGHNEQFF. The CDR3, as DNA: TGCAGCGTTGATCTAGCGGGGCACAATGAGCAGTTCTTC. The V and J genes are TRBV29-1 and TRBJ2-1; 9 bases fit TRBD2. CDR3 length: 13 amino acids. Germline CDR1 SQVTM, CDR2 ANQGSEA. Trimming removed 3 bases from V and 5 bases from J; junction bases left unmatched: 2.

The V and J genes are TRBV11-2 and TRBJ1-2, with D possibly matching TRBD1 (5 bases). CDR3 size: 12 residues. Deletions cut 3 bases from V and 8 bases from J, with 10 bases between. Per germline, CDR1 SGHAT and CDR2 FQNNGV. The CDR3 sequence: CASSFQGGGYTF. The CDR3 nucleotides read TGTGCCAGCAGCTTTCAGGGCGGAGGCTACACCTTC.

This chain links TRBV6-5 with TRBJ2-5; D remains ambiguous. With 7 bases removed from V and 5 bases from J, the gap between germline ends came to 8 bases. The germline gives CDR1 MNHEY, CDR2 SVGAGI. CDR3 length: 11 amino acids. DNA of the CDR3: TGTGCCAGCAAAACTCCGGAGACCCAGTACTTC. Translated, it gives CASKTPETQYF.

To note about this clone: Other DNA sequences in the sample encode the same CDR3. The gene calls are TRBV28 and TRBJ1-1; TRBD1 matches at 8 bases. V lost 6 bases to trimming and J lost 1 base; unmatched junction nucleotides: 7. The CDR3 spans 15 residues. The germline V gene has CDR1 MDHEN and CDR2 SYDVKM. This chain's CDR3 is CASSPPGQGNTEAFF. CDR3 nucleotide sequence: TGTGCCAGCAGCCCCCCAGGACAGGGGAACACTGAAGCTTTCTTT.

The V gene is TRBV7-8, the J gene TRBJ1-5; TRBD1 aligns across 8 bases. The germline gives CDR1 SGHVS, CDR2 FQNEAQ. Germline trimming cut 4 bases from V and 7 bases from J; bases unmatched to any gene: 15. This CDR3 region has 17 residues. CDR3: CASSYLDRASPKQPQHF. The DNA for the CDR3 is TGTGCCAGCAGCTACCTGGACAGGGCAAGTCCCAAGCAGCCCCAGCATTTT.

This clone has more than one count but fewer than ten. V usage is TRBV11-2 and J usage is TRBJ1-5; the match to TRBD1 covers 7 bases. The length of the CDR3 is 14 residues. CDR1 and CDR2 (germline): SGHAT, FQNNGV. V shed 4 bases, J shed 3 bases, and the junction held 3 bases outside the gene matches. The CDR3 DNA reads TGTGCCAGCAGCTATGGACAGGCCAATCAGCCCCAGCATTTT. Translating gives CASSYGQANQPQHF.

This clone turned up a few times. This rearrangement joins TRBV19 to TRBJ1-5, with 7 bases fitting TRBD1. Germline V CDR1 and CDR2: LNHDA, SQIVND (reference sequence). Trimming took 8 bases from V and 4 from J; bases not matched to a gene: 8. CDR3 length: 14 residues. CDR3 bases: TGTGCCAGTCAACTCAGGGGGATGAATCAGCCCCAGCATTTT. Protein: CASQLRGMNQPQHF.

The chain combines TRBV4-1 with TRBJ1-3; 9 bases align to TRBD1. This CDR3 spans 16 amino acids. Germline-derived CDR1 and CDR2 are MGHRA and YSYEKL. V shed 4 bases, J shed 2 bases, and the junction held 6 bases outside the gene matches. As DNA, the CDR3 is TGCGCCAGCAGCCGGCAACAGGGGGCGACTGGAAACACCATATATTTT. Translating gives CASSRQQGATGNTIYF.